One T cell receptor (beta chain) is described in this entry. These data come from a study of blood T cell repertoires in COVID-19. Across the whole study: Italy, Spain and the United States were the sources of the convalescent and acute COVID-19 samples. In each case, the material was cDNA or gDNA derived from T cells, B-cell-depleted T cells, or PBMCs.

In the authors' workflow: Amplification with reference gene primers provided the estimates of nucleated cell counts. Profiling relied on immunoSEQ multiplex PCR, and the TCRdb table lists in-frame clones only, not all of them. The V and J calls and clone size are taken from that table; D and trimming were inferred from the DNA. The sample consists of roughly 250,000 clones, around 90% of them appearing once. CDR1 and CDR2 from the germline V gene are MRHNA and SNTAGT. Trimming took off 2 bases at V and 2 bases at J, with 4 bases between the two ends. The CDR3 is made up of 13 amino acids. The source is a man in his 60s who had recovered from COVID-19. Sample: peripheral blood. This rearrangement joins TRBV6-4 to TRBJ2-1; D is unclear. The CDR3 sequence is CASSDLTYNEQFF. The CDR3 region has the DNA TGTGCCAGCAGTGACCTAACCTACAATGAGCAGTTCTTC.